A single sample gave rise to the 26 T cell receptor beta chains below, sequenced in a study of identical twins. Using its own MiXCR run on the 5' RACE reads, TCRdb lists one record per CDR3 protein. The sample includes 650,000 to 750,000 distinct CDR3 sequences, over 20% seen only once; the top ten take about 4.5%. These same data were also listed under a study on T cells expressing NK-cell markers.

What was sequenced was PBMCs. Source of these receptors: a woman under 30 in good health.

Only a few counts were recorded for this clonotype. This chain uses TRBV29-1 with TRBJ2-7; tentative D call: TRBD2 (6 bases). V was clipped by 6 bases and J by 4 bases, with 7 bases between them. Germline V gives CDR1 SQVTM, CDR2 ANQGSEA. This CDR3 spans 10 amino acids. The CDR3 spells CSVAGYEQYF. The CDR3 DNA sequence: TGCAGCGTCGCGGGATACGAGCAGTACTTC.

In its sample, this clonotype was seen a few times. V and J are TRBV10-3 and TRBJ2-3; unclear D gene. Looked up from germline, CDR1 is ENHRY and CDR2 is SYGVKD. This CDR3 has 12 residues. Deletions cut 6 bases from V and 6 bases from J, with 10 bases between. The CDR3 DNA reads TGTGCCATCAGCGACGTGGGGGATACGCAGTATTTT. Encoded protein: CAISDVGDTQYF.

The gene calls are TRBV12-3 or TRBV12-4 and TRBJ1-2; TRBD1 might be the D (6 bases). CDR3 length equals 13 residues. The V gene lost 5 bases and the J gene lost 4 bases, with 11 bases spanning the gap. The CDR3 is CASSPGQPYGYTF. CDR3 bases: TGTGCCAGCAGTCCTGGACAGCCCTATGGCTACACCTTC.

This clonotype showed up just a few times. This chain uses TRBV6-2 or TRBV6-3 with TRBJ1-2; D gene unclear. CDR1 and CDR2 (germline): MNHEY, SVGEGT. V lost 5 bases, J lost 4 bases, and 8 bases lay in between. This CDR3 contains 12 residues. The CDR3 DNA reads as TGTGCCAGCAGTCAGCTCTTCTATGGCTACACCTTC. Amino acids: CASSQLFYGYTF.

For this clonotype: This sequence may be a read error, since a much larger clone differs from it by one base. The CDR3 end shows no conserved phenylalanine or tryptophan, and so a read error is likely. The chain combines TRBV5-1 with TRBJ2-1; 10 bases match TRBD1. Germline V gives CDR1 SGHRS, CDR2 YFSETQ. CDR3 length: 14 residues. J lost 8 bases, V lost 7 bases, and 9 bases had no gene match. CDR3 nucleotides: TGCGCCAGCCGCCGGGGGACAGGGGTCGATGAGCAGTTCATC. Translated, it gives CASRRGTGVDEQFI.

V is TRBV20-1 and J is TRBJ1-1, with 7 bases identical to TRBD1. Germline values: CDR1 DFQATT, CDR2 SNEGSKA (reference sequence). This CDR3 is 13 amino acids long. The V and J ends lost 5 bases and 2 bases, in that order; junction bases with no gene match: 5. Here the CDR3 reads CSAVTGTNTEAFF. The CDR3 region has the DNA TGCAGTGCTGTGACAGGGACAAACACTGAAGCTTTCTTT.

This clonotype was recorded many times. V and J are TRBV15 and TRBJ1-5, with a possible D match to TRBD1 (5 bases). The CDR3 covers 16 residues. Germline V lookup: CDR1 LNHNV, CDR2 YYDKDF (reference sequence). V was pared by 1 base and J by 2 bases, with 12 bases between. CDR3: CATSRGPGQGNQPQHF. The CDR3 DNA reads as TGTGCCACCAGCAGAGGCCCAGGGCAAGGCAATCAGCCCCAGCATTTT.

This clonotype occurred a few times. CDR3 nucleotide sequence: TGCAGTGCTAGCGGGACACAACTTGCAACTAATGAAAAACTGTTTTTT. Protein product: CSASGTQLATNEKLFF. The chain couples TRBV20-1 to TRBJ1-4; TRBD1 is a possible D gene (6 bases). Germline V gene lookup returns CDR1 DFQATT and CDR2 SNEGSKA (reference sequence). V gave up 3 bases and J gave up 0 bases, with 14 bases separating them. The CDR3 is 16 residues long.

A few counts support this clonotype. The chain combines TRBV6-6 with TRBJ2-5, with D perhaps matching TRBD1 or TRBD2 (5 bases each). CDR1 is MNHNY and CDR2 is SVGAGI in the germline V gene (reference sequence). The CDR3 is 13 amino acids. Trimming removed 7 bases at V and 5 bases at J, with 14 bases between. Written as DNA, the CDR3 is TGTGCCAGCACTCACCCGGGGCGGGAGACCCAGTACTTC. Translation gives CASTHPGRETQYF.

This clonotype was counted a few times. The chain combines TRBV7-8 with TRBJ1-5, with D unclear. The CDR3 sequence is 15 residues long. Deletions cut 8 bases from V and 1 base from J, with 15 bases between. CDR1 and CDR2 from the germline V gene are SGHVS and FQNEAQ. CDR3 loop: CASRSDRGSNQPQHF. CDR3 in DNA: TGTGCCAGCCGTTCTGACCGAGGAAGCAATCAGCCCCAGCATTTT.

The chain joins TRBV7-6 to TRBJ2-5, with 10 bases lining up with TRBD2. The V segment lost 3 bases and the J segment 1 base; nucleotides outside the gene matches: 11. The CDR3 is made up of 18 amino acids. Germline V gene lookup returns CDR1 SGHVS and CDR2 FNYEAQ. The CDR3 is CASSFGSGGSILQETQYF. In DNA, the CDR3 is TGTGCCAGCAGCTTCGGTAGCGGGGGGTCCATCCTCCAAGAGACCCAGTACTTC.

This clonotype was observed a handful of times. V gene TRBV21-1 combines with J gene TRBJ2-4. TRBV21-1 is tagged as a pseudogene. The CDR3 length is 17 residues. Here the CDR3 reads CATGYLPQRRAKNIQYF. The CDR3 bases are TGTGCCACTGGCTACCTACCACAGCGAAGGGCCAAAAACATTCAGTACTTC.

This clonotype was seen more than once but under ten times. The V gene is TRBV6-2 or TRBV6-3, the J gene TRBJ2-7, with D possibly matching TRBD2 (5 bases). In germline, CDR1 is MNHEY, CDR2 SVGEGT. The CDR3 extends over 14 amino acids. V lost 2 bases and J 5 bases, leaving 13 bases between the germline ends. CDR3 DNA: TGTGCCAGCAGTTACCATAGAAGGAGGAACGAGCAGTACTTC. This codes for CASSYHRRRNEQYF.

This clonotype was seen just once. This chain links TRBV10-3 with TRBJ2-5, with TRBD2 as a possible D gene (5 bases). CDR1 is ENHRY, CDR2 SYGVKD, per germline. V gave up 4 bases and J gave up 5 bases, with 11 bases separating them. CDR3 size: 13 residues. In DNA form, the CDR3 reads TGTGCCATCAGTGGAGGGAGCGATGAGACCCAGTACTTC. Translating it yields CAISGGSDETQYF.

This clonotype came up once. V gene TRBV20-1 combines with J gene TRBJ2-1; a weak D match, TRBD1 (6 bases). The CDR3 totals 12 residues. Germline V gene lookup returns CDR1 DFQATT and CDR2 SNEGSKA (reference sequence). V was trimmed by 2 bases and J by 10 bases, leaving 12 bases between them. The CDR3 protein is CSARIQGREQFF. As DNA, the CDR3 is TGCAGTGCTAGAATACAGGGCCGGGAGCAGTTCTTC.

This chain uses TRBV7-2 with TRBJ2-1, with D possibly TRBD2 on 5 matching bases. Germline CDR1 reads SGHTA; CDR2 reads FQGNSA. This CDR3 contains 13 residues. V shed 1 base and J shed 13 bases, with 14 bases lying between them. CDR3 amino acids: CASSLGLALAQFF. The CDR3 DNA follows: TGTGCCAGCAGCTTAGGGCTAGCTTTGGCCCAGTTCTTC.

The chain carries TRBV6-5 and TRBJ2-5, with D perhaps TRBD2 (5 bases). Germline V lookup: CDR1 MNHEY, CDR2 SVGAGI. This CDR3 spans 12 amino acids. Trimming shortened V by 6 bases and J by 5 bases, and 10 bases separated the two germline ends. CDR3 bases: TGTGCCAGCAGAACGGGAACTGAGACCCAGTACTTC. Translated, it gives CASRTGTETQYF.

The V gene is TRBV5-1, the J gene TRBJ1-1, with D perhaps matching TRBD1 (5 bases). With 4 bases removed from V and 3 bases from J, the gap between germline ends came to 13 bases. The CDR3 is 14 amino acids. The germline V gene encodes CDR1 SGHRS and CDR2 YFSETQ. CDR3 sequence reads: CASSRTRGDTEAFF. The DNA of the CDR3 is TGCGCCAGCAGCCGAACTCGAGGGGACACTGAAGCTTTCTTT.

This clonotype was observed a handful of times. The J gene is TRBJ1-2, the V gene TRBV9; TRBD1 is a possible D gene (6 bases). Per the germline V gene, CDR1 is SGDLS and CDR2 is YYNGEE. This CDR3 spans 15 amino acids. V lost 3 bases and J lost 3, with 15 bases in between. In nucleotides, the CDR3 is TGTGCCAGCAGCGCCTCACAGGGAGTTGACTATGGCTACACCTTC. Amino acid sequence: CASSASQGVDYGYTF.

This clonotype was picked up a small number of times. The chain carries TRBV18 and TRBJ1-1; no clear D. Looked up from germline, CDR1 is KGHSH and CDR2 is LQKENI. Trimming shortened V by 3 bases and J by 1 base, and 9 bases separated the two germline ends. This CDR3 spans 14 amino acids. The CDR3 DNA is TGTGCCAGCTCACCTGAGTTTAGGAACACTGAAGCTTTCTTT. This gives the protein CASSPEFRNTEAFF.

V and J are TRBV4-3 and TRBJ2-3, with D uncertain. Trimming removed 1 base at V and 6 bases at J, with 11 bases between. This CDR3 is built from 14 residues. Germline V CDR1 and CDR2: LGHNA, YSLEER. The CDR3 loop reads CASSQGYGYDTQYF. As DNA, the CDR3 is TGCGCCAGCAGCCAAGGATACGGTTACGATACGCAGTATTTT.

This clonotype was counted between two and nine times. The chain employs TRBV7-2 and TRBJ2-5; D ambiguous. The germline V gene encodes CDR1 SGHTA and CDR2 FQGNSA. CDR3 length: 14 residues. Trimming shortened V by 3 bases and J by 5 bases, and 13 bases separated the two germline ends. The CDR3 loop reads CASSFDLARETQYF. CDR3 bases: TGTGCCAGCAGCTTCGACCTGGCCCGGGAGACCCAGTACTTC.

The chain joins TRBV3-1 to TRBJ2-6, with D possibly TRBD1 on 6 matching bases. Germline values: CDR1 LGHDT, CDR2 YNNKEL (reference sequence). V was trimmed by 6 bases and J by 0 bases, leaving 12 bases between them. The CDR3 spans 16 residues. DNA for the CDR3: TGTGCCAGCAGTCGCCTGACAGGCTCTGGGGCCAACGTCCTGACTTTC. As protein: CASSRLTGSGANVLTF.

This clonotype was observed at least ten times. One end of the junction varies from germline; a read error may be responsible. This rearrangement joins TRBV20-1 to TRBJ2-5; 16 bases are a match to TRBD2. The CDR3 contains 16 residues. Germline CDR1 is DFQATT and CDR2 is SNEGSKA (reference sequence). Here the CDR3 DNA reads TGCAGTGCCAGAGGGACTAGCGGGAGGGCGCAAGAGACCCAGTACTTC. It yields the protein CSARGTSGRAQETQYF.

This clonotype appeared a few times. The V call is TRBV5-5, the J call TRBJ2-7, with D perhaps being TRBD1 or TRBD2 (6 bases each). Between the trimmed V and J ends, which lost 6 bases and 0 bases, there was a span of 16 bases. The CDR3 totals 15 residues. Germline V gene data show CDR1 as SGHKS and CDR2 as YYEKEE (reference sequence). CDR3 DNA: TGTGCCAGCATCCCCGGGGGCTACGTCTCCTACGAGCAGTACTTC. Protein sequence: CASIPGGYVSYEQYF.

This chain connects TRBV5-1 to TRBJ2-1, with 7 bases matching TRBD1. CDR3 length equals 15 residues. The V and J ends lost 0 bases and 5 bases, in that order; junction bases with no gene match: 5. Per the germline V gene, CDR1 is SGHRS and CDR2 is YFSETQ. DNA of the CDR3: TGCGCCAGCAGCTTGGCCGGCAGGGGGAACAATGAGCAGTTCTTC. It translates to CASSLAGRGNNEQFF.